This entry lists 25 T cell receptor beta chains sequenced from one sample in a study of Ad26.COV2.S vaccination and SARS-CoV-2 variants. Described treatment: some 20 received Ad26.COV2.S at low or high dose, single or two shots; a few received placebo; per-sample allocation not given. Sampling occurred on day 63 after the first vaccine or placebo injection. Assay: immunoSEQ multiplex PCR; the TCRdb copy retains only in-frame clones and omits some. The table records about 480,000 clones, about 83% of them present only once. The material was peripheral blood, obtained in a trial of Ad26.COV2.S vaccine versus placebo. These receptors all come from a person between 18 and 60 years old who received the Ad26.COV2.S COVID-19 vaccine or a placebo.

The DNA for the CDR3 is TGTGCCAGCAGCTTACATCCAGCGGGGCCATACACCGGGGAGCTGTTTTTT. It encodes CASSLHPAGPYTGELFF. The chain couples TRBV7-3 to TRBJ2-2; 7 bases fit TRBD2. Germline loops: CDR1 SGHTA, CDR2 FQGTGA. With 2 bases clipped from V and 3 bases from J, the junction kept 9 bases outside the gene matches. The CDR3 covers 17 residues.

V is TRBV7-2 and J is TRBJ2-3, with D possibly matching TRBD2 (6 bases). Germline V gene data show CDR1 as SGHTA and CDR2 as FQGNSA. Trimming cost V 5 bases and J 5 bases, with 17 bases left between them. The CDR3 contains 15 residues. This CDR3 reads CASSPGGVAGDTQYF. The DNA of the CDR3 is TGTGCCAGCAGCCCCGGCGGGGTGGCGGGAGATACGCAGTATTTT.

The chain joins TRBV5-6 to TRBJ2-1; 10 bases match TRBD2. The CDR3 is made up of 17 amino acids. With V trimmed by 0 bases and J by 7 bases, 10 bases remained unmatched. The germline CDR1 and CDR2 sequences are SGHDT and YYEEEE. CDR3 bases: TGTGCCAGCAGCTTGGCCGTCCTAGCGGGAGATATAAATGAGCAGTTCTTC. Translating gives CASSLAVLAGDINEQFF. Complete variable domain (other parts from reference TRBV5-6 and TRBJ2-1): DAGVTQSPTHLIKTRGQQVTLRCSPKSGHDTVSWYQQALGQGPQFIFQYYEEEERQRGNFPDRFSGHQFPNYSSELNVNALLLGDSALYLCASSLAVLAGDINEQFFGPGTRLTVL.

The chain combines TRBV7-2 with TRBJ2-2; D gene uncertain. The germline gives CDR1 SGHTA, CDR2 FQGNSA. The V and J ends lost 5 bases and 0 bases respectively, with 16 bases between them. The CDR3 consists of 17 residues. As DNA, the CDR3 is TGTGCCAGCAGCCCGGACCCGTTTTTCGCGAACACCGGGGAGCTGTTTTTT. Its translation is CASSPDPFFANTGELFF. The variable domain in full, completed from reference TRBV7-2 and TRBJ2-2, reads GAGVSQSPSNKVTEKGKDVELRCDPISGHTALYWYRQSLGQGLEFLIYFQGNSAPDKSGLPSDRFSAERTGGSVSTLTIQRTQQEDSAVYLCASSPDPFFANTGELFFGEGSRLTVL.

The chain carries TRBV7-9 and TRBJ1-2; 9 bases align to TRBD1. Germline CDR1 SEHNR, CDR2 FQNEAQ (reference sequence). V lost 3 bases to trimming and J lost 7 bases; unmatched junction nucleotides: 6. This CDR3 region has 14 residues. This CDR3 is CASSFDTGGGGYTF. The CDR3 DNA sequence: TGTGCCAGCAGCTTCGATACAGGGGGCGGTGGCTACACCTTC.

The CDR3 DNA is TGCGCCACTACGCGACAGGGGGCTTCCAAAAACATTCAGTACTTC. The encoded protein is CATTRQGASKNIQYF. The V gene is TRBV10-1, the J gene TRBJ2-4, with TRBD1 matching over 10 bases. V lost 10 bases to trimming and J lost 2 bases; unmatched junction nucleotides: 8. This CDR3 has 15 amino acids. Germline CDR1 and CDR2: WNHNN and SYGVQD (reference sequence).

The genes are TRBV3-1 (or the pseudogene TRBV3-2) and TRBJ1-3; D gene unclear. CDR1 LGHDT and CDR2 YNNKEL come from the germline V gene (reference sequence). This CDR3 has 20 amino acids. With 0 bases removed from V and 0 bases from J, the gap between germline ends came to 21 bases. The DNA of the CDR3 is TGTGCCAGCAGCCAAGAATCTGTGGTCGGATCCGCTATCTCTGGAAACACCATATATTTT. Translating gives CASSQESVVGSAISGNTIYF.

The rearrangement joins TRBV28 to TRBJ2-7; TRBD2 is a possible D gene (5 bases). Trimming removed 3 bases at V and 3 bases at J, with 9 bases between. This CDR3 comprises 13 residues. Germline CDR1 MDHEN, CDR2 SYDVKM. The CDR3 loop reads CASSFGNYYEQYF. The CDR3 DNA follows: TGTGCCAGCAGTTTCGGGAACTACTACGAGCAGTACTTC.

The chain couples TRBV7-8 to TRBJ2-1; 8 bases map to TRBD1. The V gene end was trimmed by 1 base and the J gene end by 8 bases; junction bases not matched to a gene: 10. CDR3 length: 16 residues. Per the germline V gene, CDR1 is SGHVS and CDR2 is FQNEAQ. The CDR3 nucleotides read TGTGCCAGCAGCTTAGAGCAGGGGGCGGCCTGGGATGAGCAGTTCTTC. Amino acid sequence: CASSLEQGAAWDEQFF.

The CDR3 DNA is TGTGCCAGCAGCTTAGACCGGGGTTTTGATACGCAGTATTTT. It specifies CASSLDRGFDTQYF. The rearrangement uses TRBV7-2 and TRBJ2-3, with D perhaps matching TRBD2 (5 bases). The V gene's germline CDR1 is SGHTA and CDR2 FQGNSA. V lost 1 base to trimming and J lost 6 bases, with 11 bases between them. The CDR3 extends over 14 amino acids.

The CDR3 loop reads CASSLGKGSHEAFF. The CDR3 bases are TGTGCCAGCAGCTTGGGTAAAGGGTCACATGAAGCTTTCTTT. V gene TRBV7-8 combines with J gene TRBJ1-1; D unresolved. The ends were cut back, 3 bases at V and 7 bases at J, with 15 bases in the middle. The CDR3 loop spans 14 amino acids. Germline V CDR1 and CDR2: SGHVS, FQNEAQ.

J is TRBJ2-7 and V is TRBV7-9, with 7 bases lining up with TRBD1. Germline CDR1 is SEHNR and CDR2 is FQNEAQ (reference sequence). Trimming cost V 5 bases and J 0 bases; bases outside gene matches: 10. This CDR3 contains 16 residues. CDR3 DNA: TGTGCCAGCAGCCCAGGATCGGACAGGAGCTCCTACGAGCAGTACTTC. The encoded protein is CASSPGSDRSSYEQYF.

This clone was detected once. V usage is TRBV28 and J usage is TRBJ2-1, with D unresolved. The germline V and J ends were trimmed by 8 bases and 5 bases, with 16 bases remaining between them. The germline V gene has CDR1 MDHEN and CDR2 SYDVKM. The CDR3 is 14 residues long. The CDR3 sequence: CASGLHLPNNEQFF. CDR3 bases: TGTGCCAGCGGGCTACATCTACCAAACAATGAGCAGTTCTTC.

The chain carries TRBV5-4 and TRBJ2-7, with unresolved D. The germline V and J ends were trimmed by 0 bases and 7 bases, with 11 bases remaining between them. This CDR3 comprises 13 residues. Germline values: CDR1 SGHNT, CDR2 YYREEE (reference sequence). Here the CDR3 DNA reads TGTGCCAGCAGCTTGGACCCCTCGCGAGAGCAGTACTTC. Encoded protein: CASSLDPSREQYF.

The chain combines TRBV6-2 or TRBV6-3 with TRBJ2-2, with 12 nucleotides matching TRBD2. Germline V CDR1 and CDR2: MNHEY, SVGEGT. This CDR3 is 18 amino acids long. The V gene end was trimmed by 6 bases and the J gene end by 7 bases; junction bases not matched to a gene: 15. CDR3 sequence: CASSSSTLAGGFIGELFF. CDR3 DNA sequence: TGTGCCAGCAGCTCTTCGACACTAGCGGGAGGCTTTATCGGGGAGCTGTTTTTT.

The genes are TRBV19 and TRBJ1-5; D remains ambiguous. The CDR3 has 14 residues. Germline lookup yields CDR1 LNHDA and CDR2 SQIVND (reference sequence). Trimming took off 5 bases at V and 2 bases at J, with 10 bases between the two ends. The DNA of the CDR3 is TGTGCCAGTAGTCCTCGAATGGGCAATCAGCCCCAGCATTTT. Amino acid sequence: CASSPRMGNQPQHF.

The chain carries TRBV2 and TRBJ1-2; TRBD1 matches 7 bases. Per the germline V gene, CDR1 is SNHLY and CDR2 is FYNNEI. V trimming: 6 bases; J trimming: 2 bases; junction bases outside the gene matches: 6. The CDR3 is 14 amino acids. The CDR3: CASSWDSRNYGYTF. CDR3 coding DNA: TGTGCCAGCAGCTGGGACAGCAGGAACTATGGCTACACCTTC. The variable domain in full, with the rest retrieved from reference TRBV2 and TRBJ1-2, is EPEVTQTPSHQVTQMGQEVILRCVPISNHLYFYWYRQILGQKVEFLVSFYNNEISEKSEIFDDQFSVERPDGSNFTLKIRSTKLEDSAMYFCASSWDSRNYGYTFGSGTRLTVV.

The chain is built from TRBV19 and TRBJ2-1, with D maybe TRBD2 (5 bases). Germline V gene lookup returns CDR1 LNHDA and CDR2 SQIVND (reference sequence). V shed 0 bases and J shed 4 bases, with 7 bases lying between them. The CDR3 has 14 residues. Written as DNA, the CDR3 is TGTGCCAGTAGTATAGATGGAGGATACAATGAGCAGTTCTTC. Amino acids: CASSIDGGYNEQFF.

The chain has TRBV6-2 or TRBV6-3 and TRBJ1-5, with D hard to call. This CDR3 comprises 14 residues. V lost 2 bases and J 4 bases, leaving 9 bases between the germline ends. Germline lookup yields CDR1 MNHEY and CDR2 SVGEGT. The CDR3 sequence is CASSYVQQNQPQHF. The CDR3 nucleotides read TGTGCCAGCAGTTACGTACAGCAAAATCAGCCCCAGCATTTT.

The chain recombines TRBV27 with TRBJ2-4; 7 bases match TRBD1. Germline V lookup: CDR1 MNHEY, CDR2 SMNVEV (reference sequence). V dropped 6 bases and J dropped 9; count of bases not matched to a gene: 14. The CDR3 has 15 residues. CDR3 sequence (DNA): TGTGCCAGCAGGGTGGGACAGTCATCCAGTGGCATTCAGTACTTC. Protein: CASRVGQSSSGIQYF.

This sequence joins TRBV27 and TRBJ1-6; D may be TRBD1 (6 bases). The germline V gene encodes CDR1 MNHEY and CDR2 SMNVEV (reference sequence). The CDR3 is made up of 16 amino acids. V shed 5 bases and J shed 12 bases, with 23 bases lying between them. CDR3 sequence: CASSPKHATGPRPLHF. The DNA for the CDR3 is TGTGCCAGCAGTCCTAAACATGCCACAGGGCCGAGACCCCTCCACTTT.

V and J are TRBV2 and TRBJ2-2, with TRBD2 as a possible D gene (6 bases). V was shortened by 5 bases and J by 1 base, with 11 bases between the two germline ends. The CDR3 spans 15 residues. The V gene's germline CDR1 is SNHLY and CDR2 FYNNEI. CDR3 bases: TGTGCCAGCAGTTCGGAGGGAGGGAACACCGGGGAGCTGTTTTTT. This encodes CASSSEGGNTGELFF.

The chain recombines TRBV19 with TRBJ1-1; D ambiguous. Per germline, CDR1 LNHDA and CDR2 SQIVND (reference sequence). V lost 5 bases and J lost 1, with 11 bases in between. The CDR3 spans 14 residues. The CDR3 DNA reads TGTGCCAGTAGTCCCCAGACCAAGAACACTGAAGCTTTCTTT. This translates into CASSPQTKNTEAFF.

This clone appeared once. The genes are TRBV4-3 and TRBJ2-7, with TRBD2 identical over 11 bases. The CDR3 length is 16 residues. CDR1 and CDR2 (germline): LGHNA, YSLEER. J gave up 6 bases and V 2 bases, and 9 bases lay outside the gene matches. The CDR3 is CASSQIAGGPAGEQYF. For the CDR3, the DNA is TGCGCCAGCAGCCAAATAGCGGGAGGGCCGGCGGGCGAGCAGTACTTC.

The rearrangement joins TRBV19 to TRBJ1-5; no reliable D call. This CDR3 is built from 16 residues. Trimming took 6 bases from V and 2 from J, leaving 17 bases between them. Germline assignment: CDR1 LNHDA and CDR2 SQIVND (reference sequence). As DNA, the CDR3 is TGTGCCAGTAGCTATCGAGGGTTCTCCGGCAATCAGCCCCAGCATTTT. It encodes CASSYRGFSGNQPQHF.